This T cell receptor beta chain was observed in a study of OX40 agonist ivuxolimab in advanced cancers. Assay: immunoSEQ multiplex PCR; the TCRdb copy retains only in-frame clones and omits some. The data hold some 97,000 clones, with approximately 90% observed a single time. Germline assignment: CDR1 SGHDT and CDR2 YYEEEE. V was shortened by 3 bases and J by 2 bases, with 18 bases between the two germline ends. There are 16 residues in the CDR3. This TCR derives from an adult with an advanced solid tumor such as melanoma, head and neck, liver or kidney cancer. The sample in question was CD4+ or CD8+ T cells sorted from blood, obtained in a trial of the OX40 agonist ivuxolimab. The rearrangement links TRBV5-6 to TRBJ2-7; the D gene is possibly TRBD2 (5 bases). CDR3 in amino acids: CASSSEGRERAYEQYF. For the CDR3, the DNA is TGTGCCAGCAGCTCCGAGGGAAGGGAGAGGGCCTACGAGCAGTACTTC.